The sequence of this TCR beta chain was determined in a study of T cell responses to AZD1222 COVID-19 vaccine. V lost 4 bases and J lost 0; bases outside the gene matches: 3. The CDR3 sequence is 16 residues long. Germline CDR1 KGHSH, CDR2 LQKENI. As concerns this clone: Its antigen is not identified.

Produced via immunoSEQ multiplex PCR; TCRdb's table is partial and in-frame only. This table has under 150,000 clones, more than 85% appearing once. General study results and limits: The study found Spike-specific TCR breadth and depth rose after two AZD1222 doses.

This specimen was peripheral blood, taken on day 0 of MenACWY control vaccination. The chain is built from TRBV18 and TRBJ1-5, with 10 bases matching TRBD1. The TCR originated in an adult in good health. The CDR3 DNA sequence: TGTGCCAGCTCACTGGGGACAGGGGATAGCAATCAGCCCCAGCATTTT. This encodes CASSLGTGDSNQPQHF.